This T cell receptor (beta chain) was recovered during a study of CD8 T cells in Susac syndrome. Overall study results and limits: The relatively small number of individuals in the TCR sequencing and HLA analysis was acknowledged by the study.

Reverse transcription of about 0.5 to 1 ug RNA used random hexamers. TCR beta CDR3 was amplified by immunoSEQ multiplex PCR. This amplification extended across 54 Vbeta and 13 Jbeta segments. In TCRdb, the immunoSEQ multiplex PCR reads were re-called with MiXCR into one record per CDR3 protein. The table has 65,000 to 90,000 distinct CDR3 sequences, approximately 95% seen once. As concerns this clonotype: The antigen is unknown.

The V gene's germline CDR1 is ENHRY and CDR2 SYGVKD. The V and J ends lost 8 bases and 2 bases, in that order; junction bases with no gene match: 3. The CDR3 length is 12 residues. Bulk CD8+ and CD4+ cells came from magnetic negative isolation; CD8+ TEMRA by FACS. The sequencing sample was made of CD8+ T cells from PBMCs. The source of this sequence is a human donor with multiple sclerosis. The rearrangement uses TRBV10-3 and TRBJ2-7; 7 bases fit TRBD1. The CDR3, as DNA: TGTGCCATCGGACAGGTACCCTACGAGCAGTACTTC. Translating gives CAIGQVPYEQYF.